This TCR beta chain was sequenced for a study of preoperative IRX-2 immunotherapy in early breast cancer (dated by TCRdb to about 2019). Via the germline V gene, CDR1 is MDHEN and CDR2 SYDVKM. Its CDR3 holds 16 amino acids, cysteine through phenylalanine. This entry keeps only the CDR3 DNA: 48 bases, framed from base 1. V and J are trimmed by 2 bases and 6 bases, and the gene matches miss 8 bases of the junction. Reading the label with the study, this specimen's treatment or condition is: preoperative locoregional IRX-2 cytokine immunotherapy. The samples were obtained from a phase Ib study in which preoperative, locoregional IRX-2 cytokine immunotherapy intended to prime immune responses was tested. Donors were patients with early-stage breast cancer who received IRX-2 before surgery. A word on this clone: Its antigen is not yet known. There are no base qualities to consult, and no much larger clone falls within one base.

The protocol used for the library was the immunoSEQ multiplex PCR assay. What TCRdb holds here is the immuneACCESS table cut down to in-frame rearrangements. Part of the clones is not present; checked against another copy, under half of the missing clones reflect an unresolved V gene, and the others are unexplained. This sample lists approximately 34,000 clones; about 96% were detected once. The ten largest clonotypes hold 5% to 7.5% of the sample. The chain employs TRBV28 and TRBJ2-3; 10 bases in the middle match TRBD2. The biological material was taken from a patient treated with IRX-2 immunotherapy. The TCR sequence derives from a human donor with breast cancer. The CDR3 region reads CASSLRASGSPDTQYF. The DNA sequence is TGTGCCAGCAGTTTAAGGGCTAGCGGGAGTCCGGATACGCAGTATTTT.